A selection of T cell receptor beta chains follows, all from one sample in a study of blood T cells in healthy people across ages. Via MiXCR, TCRdb re-called the 5' RACE reads, giving one row per CDR3 protein. The sample shows over 1,500,000 distinct CDR3 sequences, approximately 50% of them seen only once. Sequenced: blood. These receptors were taken from a woman aged 40-49 years in good health. Each CDR3 is given with its conserved first and last residue. Fields, in order: D gene, J gene, clone size, V gene, CDR3 protein, CDR3 DNA. A D gene is named only where the DNA matches it firmly. Clone size is given for some rows only: seen once, a few or many times, or a class if the clone is expanded.

D gene: TRBD1; J gene: TRBJ2-1; clone size: once; V gene: TRBV6-6; CDR3 protein: CASSYSRQGLFDEQFF; CDR3 DNA: TGTGCCAGCAGTTACTCCAGACAGGGATTATTCGATGAGCAGTTCTTC
D gene: TRBD1; J gene: TRBJ1-2; clone size: .; V gene: TRBV6-5; CDR3 protein: CAGSQFLTGGFHGYTF; CDR3 DNA: TGTGCCGGCAGTCAATTTCTGACAGGGGGCTTCCATGGCTACACCTTC
D gene: .; J gene: TRBJ2-1; clone size: few; V gene: TRBV9; CDR3 protein: CASSAGGLQSSYNEQFF; CDR3 DNA: TGTGCCAGCAGCGCCGGGGGACTCCAGAGCTCCTACAATGAGCAGTTCTTC
D gene: .; J gene: TRBJ2-4; clone size: .; V gene: TRBV7-9; CDR3 protein: CASSFNPSGSKNIQYF; CDR3 DNA: TGTGCCAGCAGCTTCAACCCCTCGGGGTCCAAAAACATTCAGTACTTC
D gene: TRBD2; J gene: TRBJ2-7; clone size: .; V gene: TRBV7-2; CDR3 protein: CASSFSGGDYEQYF; CDR3 DNA: TGTGCCAGCAGTTTTAGCGGGGGGGACTACGAGCAGTACTTC
D gene: TRBD1; J gene: TRBJ2-7; clone size: .; V gene: TRBV5-1; CDR3 protein: CASSLPTGQGDEQYF; CDR3 DNA: TGCGCCAGCAGCCTCCCCACGGGACAGGGAGACGAGCAGTACTTC
D gene: .; J gene: TRBJ2-1; clone size: few; V gene: TRBV20-1; CDR3 protein: CSARVPWENEQFF; CDR3 DNA: TGCAGTGCTAGAGTCCCCTGGGAGAATGAGCAGTTCTTC
D gene: TRBD1; J gene: TRBJ2-1; clone size: .; V gene: TRBV27; CDR3 protein: CASSLFTTGGASNEQFF; CDR3 DNA: TGTGCCAGCAGTTTATTTACGACAGGGGGCGCGAGCAATGAGCAGTTCTTC
D gene: .; J gene: TRBJ2-7; clone size: once; V gene: TRBV3-1; CDR3 protein: CASRRRGISYEQYF; CDR3 DNA: TGTGCCAGCAGGCGAAGGGGGATCTCCTACGAGCAGTACTTC
D gene: TRBD2; J gene: TRBJ2-7; clone size: few; V gene: TRBV29-1; CDR3 protein: CSVEESPSGGASREQYF; CDR3 DNA: TGCAGCGTTGAAGAGTCCCCTAGCGGGGGGGCATCCCGCGAGCAGTACTTC
D gene: TRBD1; J gene: TRBJ1-1; clone size: .; V gene: TRBV6-5; CDR3 protein: CAGRGDRVTEAFF; CDR3 DNA: TGTGCCGGCAGAGGGGACAGGGTTACTGAAGCTTTCTTT
D gene: .; J gene: TRBJ1-1; clone size: .; V gene: TRBV11-1; CDR3 protein: CASSLSLQGQGGAFF; CDR3 DNA: TGTGCCAGCAGCTTAAGTCTCCAGGGCCAGGGTGGAGCTTTCTTT
D gene: .; J gene: TRBJ2-7; clone size: .; V gene: TRBV3-1; CDR3 protein: CASSQSLGGEQYF; CDR3 DNA: TGTGCCAGCAGCCAATCCCTCGGGGGAGAGCAGTACTTC
D gene: .; J gene: TRBJ2-5; clone size: .; V gene: TRBV12-3/TRBV12-4; CDR3 protein: CASSLNRVGETQYF; CDR3 DNA: TGTGCCAGCAGTTTAAACAGGGTCGGTGAGACCCAGTACTTC
D gene: .; J gene: TRBJ2-3; clone size: many; V gene: TRBV29-1; CDR3 protein: CSARSTGLTDTQYF; CDR3 DNA: TGCAGCGCTCGATCAACAGGGCTCACAGATACGCAGTATTTT
D gene: .; J gene: TRBJ1-1; clone size: .; V gene: TRBV29-1; CDR3 protein: CSVRDGRENTEAFF; CDR3 DNA: TGCAGCGTGAGGGACGGACGGGAGAACACTGAAGCTTTCTTT
D gene: .; J gene: TRBJ2-2; clone size: .; V gene: TRBV7-2; CDR3 protein: CASSLGPYKNTGELFF; CDR3 DNA: TGTGCCAGCAGCTTAGGACCGTACAAGAACACCGGGGAGCTGTTTTTT
D gene: .; J gene: TRBJ1-2; clone size: few; V gene: TRBV20-1; CDR3 protein: CSARFAGWVGYGYTF; CDR3 DNA: TGCAGTGCTAGGTTCGCAGGGTGGGTTGGCTATGGCTACACCTTC